The clone carrying this T cell receptor beta chain has just a few counts. In the study's own analysis: Nucleated cell counts were estimated from reference gene primer amplification. Assay: immunoSEQ multiplex PCR; the TCRdb copy retains only in-frame clones and omits some. V, J and clone size were drawn from that table, and D and trimming were deduced from the DNA. This table holds 150,000 to 200,000 clones, approximately 89% found once. Germline V gives CDR1 SGHTA, CDR2 FQGNSA. Unmatched junction bases numbered 8, after V lost 2 bases and J lost 0 bases. This CDR3 spans 17 amino acids. The data originate from a study of blood T cell repertoires in COVID-19. Study at large: The United States, Italy and Spain provided the acute and convalescent COVID-19 samples.

This TCR derives from a woman in her thirties with acute or convalescent COVID-19. The chain couples TRBV7-2 to TRBJ2-7, with 9 bases lining up with TRBD2. Sequences were obtained from peripheral blood. DNA for the CDR3: TGTGCCAGCAGCTTATTCCCGCTAGCGGGAAGCTCCTACGAGCAGTACTTC. This sequence encodes CASSLFPLAGSSYEQYF. The entire variable domain, with the rest obtained from reference TRBV7-2 and TRBJ2-7, is as follows: GAGVSQSPSNKVTEKGKDVELRCDPISGHTALYWYRQSLGQGLEFLIYFQGNSAPDKSGLPSDRFSAERTGGSVSTLTIQRTQQEDSAVYLCASSLFPLAGSSYEQYFGPGTRLTVT.